Below, 18 T cell receptor beta chains from the same sample are listed, as sequenced in a study of cytomegalovirus exposure and HLA in healthy donors. This PCR relied on a set of 60 Vbeta primers and 13 Jbeta primers. Using immunoSEQ multiplex PCR, the repertoire was profiled, and TCRdb retains in-frame clones only, with some absent. The sample includes approximately 150,000 clones, over 65% seen only once; the top ten take around 2.4%. Material for sequencing was PBMCs. The receptors were sampled from a male donor in good health and CMV-seronegative.

The V and J genes are TRBV10-3 and TRBJ2-7, with 8 bases aligning to TRBD2. Unmatched junction bases numbered 4, after V lost 3 bases and J lost 0 bases. The CDR3 has 15 amino acids. Germline loops: CDR1 ENHRY, CDR2 SYGVKD. In DNA, the CDR3 is TGTGCCATCAGTGACCTAGCGGGCTCCTCCTACGAGCAGTACTTC. Its translation is CAISDLAGSSYEQYF.

Worth noting for this clone: Sequence at one end of the junction differs from germline and may be a read error. The chain employs TRBV7-9 and TRBJ2-7, with 7 bases identical to TRBD1. The CDR3 sequence is 16 residues long. Germline V CDR1 and CDR2: SEHNR, FQNEAQ (reference sequence). CDR3 region: CSSSSLPGQHSYEQYF. CDR3 in DNA: TGTTCCAGCAGCTCGCTACCGGGACAGCACTCCTACGAGCAGTACTTC.

The chain combines TRBV25-1 with TRBJ1-2, with TRBD1 matching over 10 bases. CDR3 length: 14 residues. Germline V lookup: CDR1 MGHDK, CDR2 SYGVNS. J lost 8 bases, V lost 6 bases, and 9 bases had no gene match. CDR3 loop: CASRETGGGKGYTF. The CDR3 nucleotides read TGTGCCAGCAGGGAGACAGGGGGCGGGAAGGGCTACACCTTC.

In its sample, this clone was seen many times. The CDR3 region is CAISGHMYEAFF. CDR3 nucleotides: TGTGCCATCAGTGGACACATGTATGAAGCTTTCTTT. The chain couples TRBV10-3 to TRBJ1-1; D not resolved. The ends were cut back, 4 bases at V and 7 bases at J, with 10 bases in the middle. CDR3 length: 12 amino acids. Per the germline V gene, CDR1 is ENHRY and CDR2 is SYGVKD.

V usage is TRBV15 and J usage is TRBJ1-5; unclear D gene. The V end lost 5 bases, the J end lost 5 bases, and 10 bases lay between the germline ends. CDR1 is LNHNV and CDR2 is YYDKDF in the germline V gene (reference sequence). The CDR3 sequence is 13 residues long. The CDR3 loop is CATSAQRYQPQHF. The CDR3 DNA reads TGTGCCACCAGCGCGCAGCGGTATCAGCCCCAGCATTTT.

The V call is TRBV19, the J call TRBJ2-1, with TRBD2 matching 9 bases. The CDR3 sequence is 15 residues long. Germline CDR1 reads LNHDA; CDR2 reads SQIVND (reference sequence). V was clipped by 7 bases and J by 0 bases; unmatched bases: 4. The CDR3 DNA reads TGTGCCAGTACTCATAGCGGGAGCTCCTACAATGAGCAGTTCTTC. Its protein product is CASTHSGSSYNEQFF.

The chain links TRBV30 to TRBJ2-7; maybe TRBD2 (5 bases). Trimming took off 0 bases at V and 5 bases at J, with 11 bases between the two ends. The CDR3 runs to 13 residues. Looked up from germline, CDR1 is GTSNPN and CDR2 is SVGIG (reference sequence). CDR3 residues: CAWSVLRGNEQYF. The DNA for the CDR3 is TGTGCCTGGAGTGTATTGAGAGGGAACGAGCAGTACTTC.

The rearrangement joins TRBV19 to TRBJ2-7; the D gene is possibly TRBD1 (6 bases). Germline V lookup: CDR1 LNHDA, CDR2 SQIVND (reference sequence). This CDR3 is built from 14 residues. Deletions cut 4 bases from V and 5 bases from J, with 15 bases between. This CDR3 reads CASSTLQGFHEQYF. CDR3 nucleotides: TGTGCCAGTAGTACGCTACAGGGATTCCACGAGCAGTACTTC. The full variable domain, with the rest looked up from reference TRBV19 and TRBJ2-7, is DGGITQSPKYLFRKEGQNVTLSCEQNLNHDAMYWYRQDPGQGLRLIYYSQIVNDFQKGDIAEGYSVSREKKESFPLTVTSAQKNPTAFYLCASSTLQGFHEQYFGPGTRLTVT.

This chain connects TRBV7-8 to TRBJ2-7; TRBD2 might be the D (6 bases). The CDR3 has 16 amino acids. The V end was cut by 8 bases, the J end by 9 bases, with 29 bases between. CDR1 and CDR2 from the germline V gene are SGHVS and FQNEAQ. The CDR3 reads CASFLRRDPGPSRQYF. The DNA of the CDR3 is TGTGCCAGCTTTCTGAGGCGGGACCCGGGTCCTTCTCGGCAGTACTTC.

This chain connects TRBV6-1 to TRBJ2-2; possibly TRBD1 for D (6 bases). With 6 bases removed from V and 2 bases from J, the gap between germline ends came to 13 bases. The CDR3 totals 15 residues. Germline V CDR1 and CDR2: MNHNS, SASEGT. The CDR3, as DNA: TGTGCCAGCAGACAGGACAGAATTAACACCGGGGAGCTGTTTTTT. Translation: CASRQDRINTGELFF.

The rearrangement uses TRBV9 and TRBJ2-7; D gene uncertain. Germline loops: CDR1 SGDLS, CDR2 YYNGEE. This CDR3 has 15 amino acids. The ends were cut back, 0 bases at V and 5 bases at J, with 15 bases in the middle. CDR3 coding DNA: TGTGCCAGCAGCGTAGAGGAGTCTGCGTTGCACGAGCAGTACTTC. It codes for CASSVEESALHEQYF.

The chain recombines TRBV10-2 with TRBJ2-1; maybe TRBD2 (6 bases). The V gene lost 10 bases and the J gene lost 0 bases, with 16 bases spanning the gap. In germline, CDR1 is WSHSY, CDR2 SAAADI. This CDR3 has 15 residues. CDR3 coding DNA: TGCGCCACCGGACCGGGACTCACCTCCTACAATGAGCAGTTCTTC. It translates to CATGPGLTSYNEQFF.

The chain is built from TRBV30 and TRBJ2-1; the D gene is possibly TRBD2 (6 bases). The length of the CDR3 is 14 residues. Trimming removed 2 bases at V and 6 bases at J, with 14 bases between. CDR1 and CDR2 (germline): GTSNPN, SVGIG (reference sequence). CDR3 protein: CAWSPVTRSNEQFF. CDR3 bases: TGTGCCTGGAGTCCCGTGACTAGGAGCAATGAGCAGTTCTTC.

The rearrangement links TRBV7-6 to TRBJ2-1; 8 positions match TRBD2. V was pared by 5 bases and J by 4 bases, with 10 bases of the junction left unmatched. The CDR3 sequence is 16 residues long. CDR1 and CDR2 (germline): SGHVS, FNYEAQ. Here the CDR3 DNA reads TGTGCCAGCAGCCCCGGGGGGGGATCACTTTACAATGAGCAGTTCTTC. Protein sequence: CASSPGGGSLYNEQFF.

V gene TRBV9 combines with J gene TRBJ2-5, with D possibly matching TRBD2 (5 bases). The CDR3 spans 13 residues. Germline V gives CDR1 SGDLS, CDR2 YYNGEE. V shed 7 bases and J shed 5 bases, with 15 bases lying between them. CDR3 residues: CASAFGNGETQYF. For the CDR3, the DNA is TGTGCCAGCGCTTTCGGGAACGGGGAGACCCAGTACTTC. Supplemented by reference TRBV9 and TRBJ2-5, the full variable domain reads DSGVTQTPKHLITATGQRVTLRCSPRSGDLSVYWYQQSLDQGLQFLIQYYNGEERAKGNILERFSAQQFPDLHSELNLSSLELGDSALYFCASAFGNGETQYFGPGTRLLVL.

The V and J genes are TRBV5-6 and TRBJ2-7; weak D call: TRBD2 (5 bases). CDR3 length equals 13 residues. The V end lost 2 bases, the J end lost 4 bases, and 10 bases lay between the germline ends. Germline V gives CDR1 SGHDT, CDR2 YYEEEE. The CDR3 loop reads CASSLSGDYEQYF. The CDR3 DNA sequence: TGTGCCAGCAGCTTATCCGGGGATTACGAGCAGTACTTC. The whole variable domain, filled in from reference TRBV5-6 and TRBJ2-7, reads DAGVTQSPTHLIKTRGQQVTLRCSPKSGHDTVSWYQQALGQGPQFIFQYYEEEERQRGNFPDRFSGHQFPNYSSELNVNALLLGDSALYLCASSLSGDYEQYFGPGTRLTVT.

J is TRBJ2-3 and V is TRBV6-5; 10 bases are a match to TRBD2. Per the germline V gene, CDR1 is MNHEY and CDR2 is SVGAGI. After removal of 3 bases from V and 6 bases from J, the junction contained 9 bases not matched to a gene. The length of the CDR3 is 16 residues. CDR3 region: CASSYTSGRAGDTQYF. The CDR3, as DNA: TGTGCCAGCAGTTATACCAGCGGGAGGGCTGGGGATACGCAGTATTTT.

This chain connects TRBV7-9 to TRBJ2-1; the D gene is possibly TRBD1 (6 bases). V lost 10 bases and J 7 bases, leaving 23 bases between the germline ends. Germline lookup yields CDR1 SEHNR and CDR2 FQNEAQ (reference sequence). This CDR3 contains 15 residues. CDR3 DNA sequence: TGTGCCACCTCTCCCCCCTCTACAGGGACGAATGAGCAGTTCTTC. Its translation: CATSPPSTGTNEQFF.